Listed below are T cell receptor beta chains from one sample, sequenced in a study of CD8 T cells in Susac syndrome. TCRdb analysed the immunoSEQ multiplex PCR reads with MiXCR anew, one entry per CDR3 protein. The sample lists 100,000 to 150,000 distinct CDR3 sequences, about 93% seen once, with over 0.065% in the top ten. The sample was CD4+ T cells from PBMCs. Source of these receptors: a human donor in good health. CDR3s include the opening cysteine and the closing phenylalanine or tryptophan. The order of the fields is V gene, clone size, J gene, D gene, CDR3 length, CDR3 protein, CDR3 DNA. A D gene is named only where the DNA matches it firmly. Clone size appears in some rows only: once, few, many, or a class for an expanded clone.

v_gene: TRBV7-9; abundance: NA; j_gene: TRBJ2-7; d_gene: NA; len: 14; CDR3aa: CASSLGTVSYEQYF; CDR3nt: TGTGCCAGCAGCTTAGGGACAGTCTCCTACGAGCAGTACTTC
v_gene: TRBV12-3/TRBV12-4; abundance: NA; j_gene: TRBJ1-1; d_gene: NA; len: 16; CDR3aa: CASSRGVAERAGEAFF; CDR3nt: TGTGCCAGCAGCCGGGGAGTGGCGGAGCGGGCTGGTGAAGCTTTCTTT
v_gene: TRBV6-1; abundance: NA; j_gene: TRBJ2-2; d_gene: TRBD2; len: 15; CDR3aa: CASSPGTSNTGELFF; CDR3nt: TGTGCCAGCAGTCCCGGGACTAGTAACACCGGGGAGCTGTTTTTT
v_gene: TRBV3-1; abundance: few; j_gene: TRBJ1-5; d_gene: NA; len: 13; CDR3aa: CASSFQGNQPQHF; CDR3nt: TGTGCCAGCAGCTTCCAGGGTAATCAGCCCCAGCATTTT
v_gene: TRBV20-1; abundance: NA; j_gene: TRBJ1-3; d_gene: NA; len: 13; CDR3aa: CSARRGQGNTIYF; CDR3nt: TGCAGTGCTAGGCGGGGGCAGGGAAACACCATATATTTT
v_gene: TRBV6-6; abundance: NA; j_gene: TRBJ1-1; d_gene: NA; len: 14; CDR3aa: CASSGTGLDTEAFF; CDR3nt: TGTGCCAGCAGCGGAACAGGGTTGGACACTGAAGCTTTCTTT
v_gene: TRBV3-1; abundance: once; j_gene: TRBJ1-1; d_gene: NA; len: 13; CDR3aa: CASSPSSGTEAFF; CDR3nt: TGTGCCAGCAGCCCTTCCTCGGGAACTGAAGCTTTCTTT
v_gene: TRBV5-1; abundance: NA; j_gene: TRBJ2-1; d_gene: NA; len: 13; CDR3aa: CASSAGRYNEQFF; CDR3nt: TGCGCCAGCAGCGCGGGACGGTACAATGAGCAGTTCTTC
v_gene: TRBV3-1; abundance: NA; j_gene: TRBJ2-7; d_gene: NA; len: 15; CDR3aa: CASSQDNAREYEQYF; CDR3nt: TGTGCCAGCAGCCAAGATAACGCCAGGGAGTACGAGCAGTACTTC
v_gene: TRBV20-1; abundance: NA; j_gene: TRBJ2-7; d_gene: TRBD1; len: 14; CDR3aa: CSAKGTDLSYEQYF; CDR3nt: TGCAGTGCTAAGGGGACAGACCTTTCCTACGAGCAGTACTTC